The 19 T cell receptor beta chains listed next were all sequenced from one sample in a study of response to subunit inactivated influenza vaccine. TCRdb ran MiXCR on the RT-PCR reads and lists one entry per CDR3 protein. The sample holds over 450,000 distinct CDR3 sequences, 10% to 15% seen once. The sequencing here drew on PBMCs from blood, taken 40 to 50 days after vaccination. These receptor sequences come from a man aged 50 to 60 who received an inactivated influenza vaccine.

The rearrangement uses TRBV25-1 and TRBJ1-6; tentative D call: TRBD1 (5 bases). The germline gives CDR1 MGHDK, CDR2 SYGVNS. This CDR3 comprises 11 residues. V dropped 6 bases and J dropped 14 bases, with 11 bases sitting between them. In DNA form, the CDR3 reads TGTGCCAGCAGGCGGGGGAGGACCCTCCACTTT. This gives the protein CASRRGRTLHF. The variable domain in full, completed from reference TRBV25-1 and TRBJ1-6, reads EADIYQTPRYLVIGTGKKITLECSQTMGHDKMYWYQQDPGMELHLIHYSYGVNSTEKGDLSSESTVSRIRTEHFPLTLESARPSHTSQYLCASRRGRTLHFGNGTRLTVT.

In its sample, this clonotype was seen many times. The V gene is TRBV12-3 or TRBV12-4, the J gene TRBJ2-1; 10 positions match TRBD1. V lost 6 bases to trimming and J lost 5 bases; unmatched junction nucleotides: 7. The CDR3 has 15 amino acids. CDR3 sequence: CASSMTGGAHNEQFF. The CDR3 nucleotides read TGTGCCAGCAGCATGACAGGGGGCGCCCACAATGAGCAGTTCTTC.

This clonotype was observed a handful of times. V is TRBV15 and J is TRBJ2-1; TRBD2 matches at 7 bases. The germline V gene encodes CDR1 LNHNV and CDR2 YYDKDF (reference sequence). This CDR3 spans 17 amino acids. V shed 5 bases, J shed 2 bases, and the junction held 12 bases outside the gene matches. CDR3 region: CATSVGSGMGPYNEQFF. In nucleotides, the CDR3 is TGTGCCACCAGCGTCGGGAGCGGGATGGGCCCCTACAATGAGCAGTTCTTC.

The table lists this clonotype with a few counts. The rearrangement links TRBV20-1 to TRBJ2-6; no clear D gene. Germline CDR1 is DFQATT and CDR2 is SNEGSKA (reference sequence). This CDR3 has 14 amino acids. The ends were cut back, 6 bases at V and 0 bases at J, with 9 bases in the middle. The CDR3 spells CSARKSSGANVLTF. DNA for the CDR3: TGCAGTGCGAGGAAGAGCTCTGGGGCCAACGTCCTGACTTTC.

Many counts were recorded for this clonotype. The CDR3 spells CASSLNRVETQYF. The DNA of the CDR3 is TGTGCCAGCAGCTTAAACAGGGTTGAGACCCAGTACTTC. The J gene is TRBJ2-5, the V gene TRBV7-9; D might be TRBD1 (6 bases). The CDR3 is 13 residues long. From germline, CDR1 is SEHNR and CDR2 FQNEAQ (reference sequence). V lost 2 bases, J lost 5 bases, and 9 bases lay in between.

The genes are TRBV10-3 and TRBJ2-2, with 7 bases matching TRBD1. The J segment lost 6 bases and the V segment lost 9 bases, leaving 10 bases of the junction unmatched. The CDR3 spans 14 residues. Germline-derived CDR1 and CDR2 are ENHRY and SYGVKD. CDR3 nucleotides: TGTGCCATTCGACAGGGTACGGTGGCCGGGGAGCTGTTTTTT. Translated, it gives CAIRQGTVAGELFF.

Only a few counts were recorded for this clonotype. The chain links TRBV10-3 to TRBJ2-3; TRBD2 agrees at 11 bases. V gave up 10 bases and J gave up 1 base; unmatched junction bases: 10. CDR3 length: 16 residues. The germline V gene has CDR1 ENHRY and CDR2 SYGVKD. CDR3 coding DNA: TGTGCCACCACTTTGACTAGCGGGGTAGGCACAGATACGCAGTATTTT. It specifies CATTLTSGVGTDTQYF.

This clonotype was observed at least ten times. The chain links TRBV7-2 to TRBJ2-3; D is perhaps TRBD2 (6 bases). The CDR3 contains 14 residues. V lost 6 bases and J lost 4, with 14 bases in between. Germline CDR1 is SGHTA and CDR2 is FQGNSA. This chain's CDR3 is CASRFFGGSDTQYF. The CDR3 coding sequence is TGTGCCAGCAGGTTTTTCGGGGGTTCAGATACGCAGTATTTT.

This clonotype has just a few counts. V usage is TRBV5-1 and J usage is TRBJ1-3; D is undetermined. CDR1 is SGHRS, CDR2 YFSETQ, per germline. The CDR3 contains 14 residues. Trimming cost V 2 bases and J 4 bases, with 10 bases left between them. The CDR3 protein is CASSFGRPGNTIYF. DNA for the CDR3: TGCGCCAGCAGCTTTGGTCGGCCGGGAAACACCATATATTTT.

CDR3 in DNA: TGTGCCAGCAGCTCCACCCGGACAGGCGACGAAAAACTGTTTTTT. Translating it yields CASSSTRTGDEKLFF. The V and J genes are TRBV7-9 and TRBJ1-4, with 7 bases lining up with TRBD1. CDR3 size: 15 residues. Per germline, CDR1 SEHNR and CDR2 FQNEAQ (reference sequence). The ends lost 4 bases at V and 8 bases at J; junction bases unmatched: 10.

This clonotype was seen a handful of times. The chain is built from TRBV20-1 and TRBJ1-4; D call uncertain. This CDR3 is 14 amino acids long. Trimming took 1 base from V and 8 from J, leaving 14 bases between them. Germline lookup yields CDR1 DFQATT and CDR2 SNEGSKA (reference sequence). CDR3 residues: CSARGEATREKLFF. The DNA of the CDR3 is TGCAGTGCTAGAGGAGAGGCAACCCGGGAAAAACTGTTTTTT.

In its sample, this clonotype was seen a few times. The chain uses TRBV4-1 and TRBJ2-7; D may match TRBD1 or TRBD2 (5 bases each). The CDR3 covers 15 residues. From germline, CDR1 is MGHRA and CDR2 YSYEKL. V was cut by 2 bases and J by 2 bases, with 13 bases left in between. DNA of the CDR3: TGCGCCAGCAGCCAATCGGGGACGGCCGCCTACGAGCAGTACTTC. It yields the protein CASSQSGTAAYEQYF.

V usage is TRBV14 and J usage is TRBJ2-7; D unresolved. This CDR3 has 12 amino acids. The germline gives CDR1 SGHDN, CDR2 FVKESK. Trimming pared 2 bases from V and 5 bases from J, leaving 7 bases between. The CDR3 coding sequence is TGTGCCAGCAGCCAAATAGGGAACGAGCAGTACTTC. The encoded protein is CASSQIGNEQYF. Based on the CDR3 plus reference TRBV14 and TRBJ2-7, the full variable domain is EAGVTQFPSHSVIEKGQTVTLRCDPISGHDNLYWYRRVMGKEIKFLLHFVKESKQDESGMPNNRFLAERTGGTYSTLKVQPAELEDSGVYFCASSQIGNEQYFGPGTRLTVT.

This clonotype was detected a few times. This sequence joins TRBV19 and TRBJ2-1; no firm D call. CDR3 length: 17 residues. Per the germline V gene, CDR1 is LNHDA and CDR2 is SQIVND (reference sequence). V lost 1 base, J lost 4 bases, and 17 bases lay in between. This CDR3 is CASSIGLTVGLYNEQFF. In nucleotides, the CDR3 is TGTGCCAGTAGTATAGGTTTGACGGTCGGGTTATACAATGAGCAGTTCTTC.

This clonotype showed up just a few times. V gene TRBV6-1 combines with J gene TRBJ2-3; no clear D gene. The CDR3 spans 13 residues. The V end lost 7 bases, the J end lost 2 bases, and 10 bases lay between the germline ends. Germline lookup yields CDR1 MNHNS and CDR2 SASEGT. The CDR3 region has the DNA TGTGCCAGCAAGCGCAGTATCACAGATACGCAGTATTTT. Protein product: CASKRSITDTQYF.

This clonotype was counted between two and nine times. The chain employs TRBV7-9 and TRBJ2-5, with D tentatively TRBD1 or TRBD2 (5 bases each). Trimming removed 5 bases from V and 4 bases from J, with 14 bases in between. This CDR3 is built from 14 residues. Germline CDR1 SEHNR, CDR2 FQNEAQ (reference sequence). The chain's CDR3 is CASSNRRERETQYF. CDR3 nucleotides: TGTGCCAGCAGCAACCGCAGGGAGCGAGAGACCCAGTACTTC.

The chain employs TRBV5-1 and TRBJ2-5; tentatively, D is TRBD1 or TRBD2 (5 bases each). Germline V gene sequence: CDR1 SGHRS, CDR2 YFSETQ. This CDR3 spans 16 amino acids. V was cut by 3 bases and J by 3 bases, with 18 bases left in between. CDR3 amino acids: CASSSLDTRGEETQYF. The CDR3 DNA is TGCGCCAGCAGCTCATTGGACACCCGAGGGGAAGAGACCCAGTACTTC.

The V and J genes are TRBV12-3 or TRBV12-4 and TRBJ1-2; D is unclear. The CDR3 is 13 amino acids. Trimming stripped 1 base from V and 8 bases from J, with 11 bases between. The CDR3 region has the DNA TGTGCCAGCAGTTTAGTCTCACGGGTAGGCTACACCTTC. Translating it yields CASSLVSRVGYTF.

As DNA, the CDR3 is TGCAGTGCCTCGCCGGGATTTAGATTAGGGGAGCAGTACTTC. As protein: CSASPGFRLGEQYF. The rearrangement uses TRBV20-1 and TRBJ2-7; D may be TRBD2 (5 bases). Germline V gene lookup returns CDR1 DFQATT and CDR2 SNEGSKA (reference sequence). Deletions cut 6 bases from V and 7 bases from J, with 22 bases between. The CDR3 consists of 14 residues.